The clone carrying this T cell receptor beta chain was seen more than once but under ten times. No antigen is known for it. This sample stems from a study of cytomegalovirus exposure and HLA in healthy donors. Separate from the roughly 630-subject first cohort was the 120-subject validation cohort, to which the donors belonged. Notes on the study in general: Cytomegalovirus-associated TCR beta chains were listed, numbering 164. Through in vitro validation, three CMV-associated chains were shown to be specific for CMV antigens.

V was pared by 4 bases and J by 0 bases, with 11 bases between. CDR1 is SGHDT and CDR2 is YYEEEE in the germline V gene. The CDR3 loop spans 14 amino acids. Measured with immunoSEQ multiplex PCR; TCRdb has only the in-frame clones, and not every one. The sample contains about 280,000 clones, around 89% of which appear only once. This sequence was found in a young woman in good health and CMV-seronegative. Source material: PBMCs. The rearrangement links TRBV5-6 to TRBJ2-7; D perhaps matches TRBD1 (6 bases). In DNA form, the CDR3 reads TGTGCCAGCAGCGGAACAGGGTACTCCTACGAGCAGTACTTC. Protein sequence: CASSGTGYSYEQYF.